Listed here are 29 T cell receptor beta chains from one sample, sequenced in a study of glioma-infiltrating T cells. Amplification of TCR alpha and beta CDR3 regions from RNA used iRepertoire nested multiplex PCR. MiXCR, run by TCRdb on the multiplex PCR reads, gives a single entry per CDR3 protein. This table holds some 120,000 distinct CDR3 sequences, roughly 20% found once. What was sequenced was glioma tissue, nonneoplastic brain tissue, or PBMCs (not recorded which). These receptors were obtained from a human donor with low-grade glioma or glioblastoma, undergoing nonglioma brain surgery, or in good health (not recorded which).

This clonotype was recorded at least ten times. One junction end disagrees with the germline gene, perhaps due to a read error. V gene TRBV14 combines with J gene TRBJ1-1; D uncertain. Germline V gives CDR1 SGHDN, CDR2 FVKESK. This CDR3 spans 13 amino acids. The chain's CDR3 is CASRQGSFSEAFF. The CDR3 nucleotides read TGTGCCAGCAGACAAGGATCATTTTCTGAAGCTTTCTTT.

This clonotype was detected many times. This chain connects TRBV4-3 to TRBJ2-3; D is perhaps TRBD2 (6 bases). The length of the CDR3 is 20 residues. V was shortened by 1 base and J by 0 bases, with 23 bases between the two germline ends. Germline loops: CDR1 LGHNA, CDR2 YSLEER. Here the CDR3 DNA reads TGCGCCAGCAGCCAAGTGTTTCCGGACTACGAGCCTACTAGCACAGATACGCAGTATTTT. Translation gives CASSQVFPDYEPTSTDTQYF.

Worth noting for this clonotype: A much larger clone sits a single nucleotide away, making a read error possible. The chain carries TRBV14 and TRBJ2-1, with 7 bases aligning to TRBD1. The CDR3 covers 13 residues. V was pared by 7 bases and J by 13 bases, with 13 bases of the junction left unmatched. Germline assignment: CDR1 SGHDN and CDR2 FVKESK. The CDR3 DNA reads as TGTGCCAGCAAGAGGGGGCAGGGAGAGACCCAGTTCTTC. Amino acids: CASKRGQGETQFF.

This clonotype appeared many times. This chain joins TRBV27 and TRBJ2-7; 14 positions agree with TRBD2. The CDR3 length is 16 residues. Unmatched junction bases numbered 10, after V lost 5 bases and J lost 7 bases. The germline gives CDR1 MNHEY, CDR2 SMNVEV (reference sequence). CDR3 loop: CASSLPRLAGGREQYF. In nucleotides, the CDR3 is TGTGCCAGCAGTCTCCCCCGACTAGCGGGAGGGCGAGAGCAGTACTTC.

To note about this clonotype: A much larger clone lies one base from this, so it may be a read error. V gene TRBV5-1 combines with J gene TRBJ2-7; D is perhaps TRBD1 (6 bases). There are 14 residues in the CDR3. Looked up from germline, CDR1 is SGHRS and CDR2 is YFSETQ. The CDR3 region is CASSLEDRSYEKYF. CDR3 nucleotides: TGCGCCAGCAGCTTGGAAGACAGGTCTTACGAGAAGTACTTC.

The table lists this clonotype with many counts. The chain uses TRBV6-1 and TRBJ2-1; 13 bases align to TRBD2. The germline V gene encodes CDR1 MNHNS and CDR2 SASEGT. This CDR3 has 18 amino acids. Germline trimming cut 5 bases from V and 2 bases from J; bases unmatched to any gene: 9. The DNA of the CDR3 is TGTGCCAGCAGTTCGCCTACTAGCGGGAGGGCTACCTACAATGAGCAGTTCTTC. Its protein is CASSSPTSGRATYNEQFF.

In its sample, this clonotype was seen many times. The rearrangement joins TRBV6-1 to TRBJ2-7; weak D call: TRBD2 (5 bases). The V gene lost 2 bases and the J gene lost 2 bases, with 13 bases spanning the gap. CDR3 length: 15 residues. CDR1 and CDR2 (germline): MNHNS, SASEGT. The CDR3 DNA reads as TGTGCCAGCAGTGAATGGGAGACGGCCGCCTACGAGCAGTACTTC. This encodes CASSEWETAAYEQYF.

This clonotype was counted ten times or more. This sequence joins TRBV14 and TRBJ2-1; 10 nucleotides align to TRBD1. Germline CDR1 is SGHDN and CDR2 is FVKESK. There are 17 residues in the CDR3. V dropped 0 bases and J dropped 5; count of bases not matched to a gene: 7. The DNA for the CDR3 is TGTGCCAGCAGCCAAGATTGGTGGGACAGGGGAAACAATGAGCAGTTCTTC. Its translation is CASSQDWWDRGNNEQFF.

The rearrangement uses TRBV11-1 and TRBJ2-5, with D maybe TRBD1 (5 bases). CDR3 length equals 13 residues. Trimming took off 6 bases at V and 2 bases at J, with 10 bases between the two ends. In germline, CDR1 is SGHAT, CDR2 FQDESV (reference sequence). Here the CDR3 reads CASRTDIQETQYF. The CDR3 region has the DNA TGTGCCAGCAGGACGGACATTCAAGAGACCCAGTACTTC. Complete variable domain (other parts from reference TRBV11-1 and TRBJ2-5): EAEVAQSPRYKITEKSQAVAFWCDPISGHATLYWYRQILGQGPELLVQFQDESVVDDSQLPKDRFSAERLKGVDSTLKIQPAELGDSAMYLCASRTDIQETQYFGPGTRLLVL.

This clonotype was detected many times. The V gene is TRBV12-3 or TRBV12-4, the J gene TRBJ2-3, with D possibly being TRBD2 (6 bases). Deletions cut 6 bases from V and 6 bases from J, with 16 bases between. The CDR3 consists of 14 residues. The CDR3 reads CASSLGDSRDTQYF. The DNA for the CDR3 is TGTGCCAGCAGCCTCGGGGACTCCCGGGATACGCAGTATTTT.

The V gene is TRBV12-3 or TRBV12-4, the J gene TRBJ2-2, with TRBD1 as a possible D gene (5 bases). Trimming pared 6 bases from V and 6 bases from J, leaving 11 bases between. This CDR3 contains 13 residues. The CDR3 here is CASSRSGPGELFF. The CDR3, as DNA: TGTGCCAGCAGCCGCTCAGGGCCCGGGGAGCTGTTTTTT.

This clonotype was picked up many times. This chain joins TRBV18 and TRBJ2-7, with D uncertain. The CDR3 runs to 13 residues. Germline lookup yields CDR1 KGHSH and CDR2 LQKENI. V lost 5 bases to trimming and J lost 3 bases, with 11 bases between them. CDR3 residues: CASSTRPYYEQYF. In nucleotides, the CDR3 is TGTGCCAGCTCAACTCGGCCCTACTACGAGCAGTACTTC.

This clonotype was picked up many times. The CDR3 nucleotides read TGTGCCAGTTTTAACTTAGGGTTGAACACTGAAGCTTTCTTT. It specifies CASFNLGLNTEAFF. The V call is TRBV19, the J call TRBJ1-1; D call uncertain. Germline loops: CDR1 LNHDA, CDR2 SQIVND (reference sequence). The length of the CDR3 is 14 residues. V lost 8 bases to trimming and J lost 0 bases, with 13 bases between them.

At least ten counts were recorded for this clonotype. The chain has TRBV12-3 or TRBV12-4 and TRBJ2-7, with D tentatively TRBD1 (5 bases). The germline V and J ends were trimmed by 2 bases and 3 bases, with 11 bases remaining between them. CDR3 length: 14 residues. For the CDR3, the DNA is TGTGCCAGCAGTTTAAAGGGGATTGACTACGAGCAGTACTTC. Protein: CASSLKGIDYEQYF.

This clonotype appeared many times. The chain recombines TRBV6-1 with TRBJ1-1, with D unclear. From germline, CDR1 is MNHNS and CDR2 SASEGT. With 11 bases removed from V and 2 bases from J, the gap between germline ends came to 15 bases. The CDR3 covers 13 residues. The CDR3: CASSSRENTEAFF. DNA of the CDR3: TGTGCCTCCAGCAGTAGGGAAAACACTGAAGCTTTCTTT.

Concerning this clonotype: A read error is possible here, since a much larger clone lies one base away. The CDR3 region has the DNA TGTGCCAGCAGCGAAGTAATTAGCGGTCTAGCAACAGATACGCAGTATTTT. Protein product: CASSEVISGLATDTQYF. The chain couples TRBV14 to TRBJ2-3; maybe TRBD2 (6 bases). The CDR3 length is 17 residues. V dropped 5 bases and J dropped 3 bases, with 21 bases sitting between them. Germline loops: CDR1 SGHDN, CDR2 FVKESK.

Remarks on this clonotype: The germline gene is not matched at one end of the junction; a read error may be the cause. The rearrangement links TRBV7-2 to TRBJ2-2; D ambiguous. Germline loops: CDR1 SGHTA, CDR2 FQGNSA. The CDR3 is 13 amino acids. The CDR3 region has the DNA TGTGCCTGCAGCCCCAGTGGCCCCGGGGAGCTGTTTTTT. Translation gives CACSPSGPGELFF.

This clonotype has at least ten counts. The J gene is TRBJ2-3, the V gene TRBV20-1; D gene ambiguous. Germline CDR1 is DFQATT and CDR2 is SNEGSKA (reference sequence). The CDR3 extends over 12 amino acids. Trimming shortened V by 7 bases and J by 2 bases, and 10 bases separated the two germline ends. The CDR3 is CSVPRATDTQYF. CDR3 in DNA: TGCAGTGTACCCCGGGCCACAGATACGCAGTATTTT.

This clonotype was detected ten times or more. The gene calls are TRBV6-6 and TRBJ2-7; perhaps TRBD1 as D (5 bases). CDR1 is MNHNY, CDR2 SVGAGI, per germline (reference sequence). The CDR3 has 15 amino acids. The V and J ends lost 1 base and 6 bases respectively, with 16 bases between them. CDR3 protein: CASSYFWTQEGEQYF. CDR3 nucleotide sequence: TGTGCCAGCAGTTACTTTTGGACACAGGAAGGCGAGCAGTACTTC.

This clonotype was recorded many times. The V call is TRBV4-3, the J call TRBJ2-1; TRBD2 aligns across 7 bases. Per the germline V gene, CDR1 is LGHNA and CDR2 is YSLEER. The CDR3 extends over 16 amino acids. The V segment lost 1 base and the J segment 3 bases; nucleotides outside the gene matches: 6. This CDR3 is CASSQVLSGIYNEQFF. CDR3 nucleotide sequence: TGCGCCAGCAGCCAAGTCCTCAGCGGGATCTACAATGAGCAGTTCTTC.

This clonotype was seen ten or more times. The chain links TRBV4-1 to TRBJ2-1; 11 bases align to TRBD2. With V trimmed by 0 bases and J by 8 bases, 6 bases remained unmatched. CDR3 length: 16 amino acids. Germline V gene lookup returns CDR1 MGHRA and CDR2 YSYEKL. The CDR3 sequence: CASSQDFPSGRHEQFF. CDR3 DNA: TGCGCCAGCAGCCAAGATTTCCCTAGCGGGAGGCATGAGCAGTTCTTC.

This clonotype occurred a few times. The genes are TRBV29-1 and TRBJ1-5; D gene ambiguous. With 7 bases removed from V and 4 bases from J, the gap between germline ends came to 5 bases. The germline CDR1 and CDR2 sequences are SQVTM and ANQGSEA. The CDR3 sequence is 10 residues long. The CDR3 protein is CSALNQPQHF. Written as DNA, the CDR3 is TGCAGCGCCTTGAATCAGCCCCAGCATTTT. Combining the CDR3 with reference TRBV29-1 and TRBJ1-5 gives the whole variable domain SAVISQKPSRDICQRGTSLTIQCQVDSQVTMMFWYRQQPGQSLTLIATANQGSEATYESGFVIDKFPISRPNLTFSTLTVSNMSPEDSSIYLCSALNQPQHFGDGTRLSIL.

This clonotype was counted ten times or more. The chain has TRBV7-2 and TRBJ2-7; D could derive from TRBD1 or TRBD2 (5 bases each). CDR3 length: 14 residues. The V gene lost 5 bases and the J gene lost 5 bases, with 16 bases spanning the gap. Germline V gene sequence: CDR1 SGHTA, CDR2 FQGNSA. The chain's CDR3 is CASSLRDGTHEQYF. CDR3 DNA sequence: TGTGCCAGCAGCCTAAGGGACGGAACCCACGAGCAGTACTTC.

This clonotype showed up many times. The CDR3 is CASSSPGTGGTRAFF. CDR3 DNA: TGTGCCAGTAGTTCCCCCGGGACAGGGGGCACTCGGGCTTTCTTT. The chain couples TRBV19 to TRBJ1-1; 12 nucleotides align to TRBD1. Germline trimming cut 5 bases from V and 11 bases from J; bases unmatched to any gene: 12. CDR1 and CDR2 from the germline V gene are LNHDA and SQIVND (reference sequence). The CDR3 totals 15 residues.

This clonotype was seen at least ten times. The chain recombines TRBV14 with TRBJ2-1; 9 bases map to TRBD2. CDR1 and CDR2 (germline): SGHDN, FVKESK. The length of the CDR3 is 15 residues. V was pared by 3 bases and J by 7 bases, with 7 bases of the junction left unmatched. CDR3 region: CASSHTRLAGNEQFF. The CDR3 region has the DNA TGTGCCAGCAGCCACACCCGGCTAGCGGGAAATGAGCAGTTCTTC.

The chain links TRBV12-5 to TRBJ1-5; D may be TRBD1 (5 bases). This CDR3 has 17 amino acids. V dropped 0 bases and J dropped 7 bases, with 19 bases sitting between them. Germline-derived CDR1 and CDR2 are LGHNT and FRNRAP. DNA of the CDR3: TGTGCTAGTGGTTTGGTATCTCTCCACCGATGGGGCCAGCCCCAGCATTTT. Protein sequence: CASGLVSLHRWGQPQHF.

This clonotype appeared many times. The chain recombines TRBV20-1 with TRBJ2-3, with TRBD1 matching over 7 bases. Germline V gene sequence: CDR1 DFQATT, CDR2 SNEGSKA (reference sequence). The CDR3 runs to 12 residues. J gave up 6 bases and V 6 bases, and 6 bases lay outside the gene matches. The CDR3 sequence is CSAPGQVDTQYF. CDR3 DNA sequence: TGCAGTGCCCCCGGACAGGTCGATACGCAGTATTTT.

Ten or more counts support this clonotype. This chain joins TRBV2 and TRBJ2-3; a possible D gene is TRBD2 (5 bases). This CDR3 region has 15 residues. V gave up 2 bases and J gave up 0 bases, with 9 bases separating them. Germline CDR1 and CDR2: SNHLY and FYNNEI. The CDR3 DNA follows: TGTGCCAGCAGTGAATTGTCGGGAAGCACAGATACGCAGTATTTT. This gives the protein CASSELSGSTDTQYF.

This clonotype was seen ten or more times. This chain uses TRBV20-1 with TRBJ1-5; D not certain. This CDR3 contains 12 residues. Germline values: CDR1 DFQATT, CDR2 SNEGSKA (reference sequence). V lost 1 base to trimming and J lost 4 bases, with 5 bases between them. The CDR3 region is CSARALNQPQHF. CDR3 bases: TGCAGTGCTAGAGCGTTAAATCAGCCCCAGCATTTT.